This passage covers 16 T cell receptor beta chains from one sample sequenced in a study of cytomegalovirus exposure and HLA in healthy donors. Vbeta (60) and Jbeta (13) primers were used in the PCR. The assay was immunoSEQ multiplex PCR, and TCRdb's table has in-frame clones only and misses some. The table shows 100,000 or so clones, with 65% to 80% occurring only once. Sequencing was done on a sample of PBMCs. The receptors were sampled from a woman aged 45-60 years in good health and CMV-seropositive.

The J gene is TRBJ2-7, the V gene TRBV11-2; D gene unclear. V lost 5 bases and J lost 7, with 12 bases in between. The length of the CDR3 is 12 residues. CDR1 SGHAT and CDR2 FQNNGV come from the germline V gene. The CDR3 loop is CASSHLKWEQYF. The CDR3 DNA sequence: TGTGCCAGCAGCCACCTAAAGTGGGAGCAGTACTTC.

V is TRBV5-6 and J is TRBJ1-1, with D possibly TRBD1 on 5 matching bases. CDR3 length: 12 amino acids. Germline CDR1 reads SGHDT; CDR2 reads YYEEEE. V was trimmed by 2 bases and J by 5 bases, leaving 7 bases between them. CDR3 amino acids: CASSFQGTEAFF. The CDR3 nucleotides read TGTGCCAGCAGCTTTCAGGGAACTGAAGCTTTCTTT.

This chain connects TRBV7-9 to TRBJ1-2; perhaps TRBD1 as D (5 bases). Trimming shortened V by 2 bases and J by 6 bases, and 10 bases separated the two germline ends. This CDR3 spans 13 amino acids. The V gene's germline CDR1 is SEHNR and CDR2 FQNEAQ (reference sequence). The CDR3 nucleotides read TGTGCCAGCAGCTTATCGCAGGGCGATGGCTACACCTTC. The encoded protein is CASSLSQGDGYTF.

The CDR3 region is CASSLVRGREVETQYF. The DNA of the CDR3 is TGTGCCAGCAGCTTGGTCAGGGGGCGCGAAGTAGAGACCCAGTACTTC. The chain employs TRBV5-8 and TRBJ2-5; TRBD1 matches at 8 bases. Germline-derived CDR1 and CDR2 are SGHTS and YDEGEE. The CDR3 has 16 residues. V lost 0 bases and J lost 4; bases outside the gene matches: 8.

V usage is TRBV11-2 and J usage is TRBJ1-4; 9 bases fit TRBD1. This CDR3 is built from 14 residues. Germline loops: CDR1 SGHAT, CDR2 FQNNGV. The V segment lost 5 bases and the J segment 7 bases; nucleotides outside the gene matches: 5. This chain's CDR3 is CASSTRDRVEKLFF. The CDR3 bases are TGTGCCAGCAGCACCCGGGACAGGGTTGAAAAACTGTTTTTT.

The genes are TRBV19 and TRBJ1-2; D unclear. The CDR3 is 14 residues long. Trimming took off 1 base at V and 5 bases at J, with 11 bases between the two ends. Germline values: CDR1 LNHDA, CDR2 SQIVND (reference sequence). CDR3 in amino acids: CASSIGSGSYGYTF. CDR3 DNA sequence: TGTGCCAGTAGTATAGGTTCCGGTTCTTATGGCTACACCTTC.

The V gene is TRBV5-1, the J gene TRBJ1-1; D is undetermined. Trimming pared 0 bases from V and 3 bases from J, leaving 6 bases between. This CDR3 is 13 amino acids long. The germline V gene encodes CDR1 SGHRS and CDR2 YFSETQ. CDR3 in DNA: TGCGCCAGCAGCTTGGTGGCTGACACTGAAGCTTTCTTT. This codes for CASSLVADTEAFF.

As regards this clone: Its ends do not fully match the called genes, so a read error is possible. The chain links TRBV7-9 to TRBJ1-1; tentative D call: TRBD1 (5 bases). CDR1 and CDR2 from the germline V gene are SEHNR and FQNEAQ (reference sequence). The CDR3 runs to 13 residues. This CDR3 reads CSSSLTDITEAFF. The CDR3 region has the DNA TGTTCCAGCAGCTTGACAGATATTACTGAAGCTTTCTTT.

There are a few counts of this clone. The DNA of the CDR3 is TGCGCCAGCAGCCGGGACTCCTCCGATACGCAGTATTTT. Protein: CASSRDSSDTQYF. The J gene is TRBJ2-3, the V gene TRBV5-1, with a tentative D call TRBD2 (6 bases). This CDR3 comprises 13 residues. Germline lookup yields CDR1 SGHRS and CDR2 YFSETQ. V shed 4 bases and J shed 6 bases, with 12 bases lying between them.

This clone appeared once. The chain employs TRBV7-3 and TRBJ2-2, with D possibly being TRBD1 (5 bases). Trimming stripped 1 base from V and 5 bases from J, with 5 bases between. Germline loops: CDR1 SGHTA, CDR2 FQGTGA. The CDR3 runs to 13 residues. The CDR3 loop is CASSLRQTGELFF. The DNA for the CDR3 is TGTGCCAGCAGCTTAAGACAGACCGGGGAGCTGTTTTTT.

V gene TRBV27 combines with J gene TRBJ1-2; the match to TRBD1 covers 7 bases. V trimming: 8 bases; J trimming: 3 bases; junction bases outside the gene matches: 15. The CDR3 sequence is 16 residues long. CDR1 is MNHEY and CDR2 is SMNVEV in the germline V gene (reference sequence). CDR3 residues: CASRIGGRVSDYGYTF. CDR3 DNA: TGTGCCAGCCGTATAGGGGGCAGGGTGTCTGACTATGGCTACACCTTC.

The chain carries TRBV5-8 and TRBJ1-4, with D maybe TRBD1 (5 bases). Germline V gives CDR1 SGHTS, CDR2 YDEGEE. V was shortened by 1 base and J by 6 bases, with 7 bases between the two germline ends. This CDR3 is 13 amino acids long. Written as DNA, the CDR3 is TGTGCCAGCAGCTTGACCAGGGATGAAAAACTGTTTTTT. Translated, it gives CASSLTRDEKLFF.

J is TRBJ1-1 and V is TRBV18; 7 bases are shared with TRBD1. The CDR3 runs 16 residues. The junction had 7 bases not matched to a gene; V was cut back by 3 bases and J by 0 bases. Germline-derived CDR1 and CDR2 are KGHSH and LQKENI. CDR3 amino acids: CASSPATGSVNTEAFF. The CDR3 DNA sequence: TGTGCCAGCTCACCCGCGACAGGGTCCGTGAACACTGAAGCTTTCTTT. Full variable domain (remainder filled in from reference TRBV18 and TRBJ1-1): NAGVMQNPRHLVRRRGQEARLRCSPMKGHSHVYWYRQLPEEGLKFMVYLQKENIIDESGMPKERFSAEFPKEGPSILRIQQVVRGDSAAYFCASSPATGSVNTEAFFGQGTRLTVV.

V and J are TRBV10-2 and TRBJ2-5, with 7 bases identical to TRBD1. Unmatched junction bases numbered 8, after V lost 8 bases and J lost 5 bases. Germline-derived CDR1 and CDR2 are WSHSY and SAAADI. The CDR3 loop spans 13 amino acids. This CDR3 is CASSPTGHETQYF. DNA of the CDR3: TGCGCCAGCTCCCCGACAGGGCACGAGACCCAGTACTTC.

This chain links TRBV7-8 with TRBJ2-2; 11 positions agree with TRBD2. Germline V lookup: CDR1 SGHVS, CDR2 FQNEAQ. V shed 5 bases and J 6 bases; nucleotides not matched to a gene: 5. The CDR3 runs 15 residues. CDR3 residues: CASSPGTSGSGELFF. As DNA, the CDR3 is TGTGCCAGCAGCCCTGGGACTAGCGGATCCGGGGAGCTGTTTTTT.

The V and J genes are TRBV5-5 and TRBJ2-7; 8 nucleotides line up with TRBD2. The germline CDR1 and CDR2 sequences are SGHKS and YYEKEE (reference sequence). The junction had 10 bases not matched to a gene; V was cut back by 1 base and J by 4 bases. There are 16 residues in the CDR3. The CDR3, as DNA: TGTGCCAGCAGCTTGAGCACTAGCGGTTCCCTTTACGAGCAGTACTTC. Amino acid sequence: CASSLSTSGSLYEQYF.